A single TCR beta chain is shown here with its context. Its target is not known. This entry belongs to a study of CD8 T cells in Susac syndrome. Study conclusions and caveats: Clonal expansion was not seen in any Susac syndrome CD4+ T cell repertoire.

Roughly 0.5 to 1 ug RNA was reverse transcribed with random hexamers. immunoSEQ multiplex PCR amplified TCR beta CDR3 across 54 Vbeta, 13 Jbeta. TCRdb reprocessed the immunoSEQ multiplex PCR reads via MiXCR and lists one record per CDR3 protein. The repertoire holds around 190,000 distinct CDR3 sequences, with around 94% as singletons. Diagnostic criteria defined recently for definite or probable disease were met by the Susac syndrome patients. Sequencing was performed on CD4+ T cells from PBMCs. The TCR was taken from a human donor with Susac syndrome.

CDR3 nucleotide sequence: TGCAGCGCCCTGGACGGTCAAGAGACCCAGTACTTC. As protein: CSALDGQETQYF. This rearrangement joins TRBV29-1 to TRBJ2-5; D uncertain. The CDR3 totals 12 residues. The germline CDR1 and CDR2 sequences are SQVTM and ANQGSEA. Trimming shortened V by 7 bases and J by 2 bases, and 11 bases separated the two germline ends.